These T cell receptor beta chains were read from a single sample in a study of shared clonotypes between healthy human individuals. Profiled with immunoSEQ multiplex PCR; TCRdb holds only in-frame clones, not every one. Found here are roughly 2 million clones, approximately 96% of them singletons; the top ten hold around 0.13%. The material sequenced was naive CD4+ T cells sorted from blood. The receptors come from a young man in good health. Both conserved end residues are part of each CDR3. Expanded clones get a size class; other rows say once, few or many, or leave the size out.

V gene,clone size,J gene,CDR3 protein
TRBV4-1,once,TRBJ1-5,CASSQDSGVSNQPQHF
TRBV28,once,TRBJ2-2,CASGGAVGTGELFF
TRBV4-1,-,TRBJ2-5,CASSSTSGGAKETQYF
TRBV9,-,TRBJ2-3,CASSFGRTLTDTQYF
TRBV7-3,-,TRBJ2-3,CASSPPGGRTQYF
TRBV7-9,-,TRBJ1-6,CASSLVLDNSPLHF
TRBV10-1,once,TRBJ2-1,CASSEAALDGYNEQFF
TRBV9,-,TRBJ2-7,CASSVGADPSYEQYF
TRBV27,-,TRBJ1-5,CASRLQGLGQPQHF
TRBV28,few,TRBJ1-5,CASSFGSRNQPQHF
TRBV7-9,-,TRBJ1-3,CASSPPRGSTGNTIYF
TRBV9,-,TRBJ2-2,CASSVGAGANTGELFF
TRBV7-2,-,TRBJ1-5,CASSPTSDQPQHF
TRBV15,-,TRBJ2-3,CATTSGGGTDTQYF
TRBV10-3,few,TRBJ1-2,CAIQGTGGFGYTF
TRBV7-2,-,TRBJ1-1,CASSLGRRTGAGAFF
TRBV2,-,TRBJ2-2,CASSDSRGLTSAGELFF
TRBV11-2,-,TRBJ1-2,CASSLDTGAYGYTF
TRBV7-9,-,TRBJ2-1,CASSGRGTPNNEQFF
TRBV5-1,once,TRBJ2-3,CASSLKLTSTDTQYF
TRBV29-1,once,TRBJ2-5,CSVEAPLQETQYF
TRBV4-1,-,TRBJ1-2,CASSQASRESYGYTF
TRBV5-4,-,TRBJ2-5,CASSLGQGAETQYF
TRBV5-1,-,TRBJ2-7,CASSLGYGGSLFGEQYF
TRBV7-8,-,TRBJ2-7,CASSPRDSKFTYEQYF
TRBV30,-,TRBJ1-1,CAWSVGGTEAFF
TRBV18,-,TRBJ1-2,CASSPDRAWGYTF
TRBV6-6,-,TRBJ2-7,CASSTPIQGKYF
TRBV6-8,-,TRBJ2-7,CASSYSPTSGKPSYEQYF